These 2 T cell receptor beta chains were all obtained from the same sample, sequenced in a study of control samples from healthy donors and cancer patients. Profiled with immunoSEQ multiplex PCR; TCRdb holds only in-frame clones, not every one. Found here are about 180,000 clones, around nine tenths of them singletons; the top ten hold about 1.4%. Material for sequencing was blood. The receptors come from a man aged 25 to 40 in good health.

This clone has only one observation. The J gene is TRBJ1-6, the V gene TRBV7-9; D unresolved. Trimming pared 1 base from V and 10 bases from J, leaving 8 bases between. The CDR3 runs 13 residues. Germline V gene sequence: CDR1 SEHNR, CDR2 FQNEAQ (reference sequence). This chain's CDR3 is CASSLVGISPLHF. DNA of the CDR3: TGTGCCAGCAGCTTAGTAGGCATCTCACCCCTCCACTTT.

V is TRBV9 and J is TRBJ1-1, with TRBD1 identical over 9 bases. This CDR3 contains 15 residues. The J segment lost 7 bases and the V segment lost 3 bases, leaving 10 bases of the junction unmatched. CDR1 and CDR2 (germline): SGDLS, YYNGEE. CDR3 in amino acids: CASSASGQGIGEAFF. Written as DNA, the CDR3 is TGTGCCAGCAGCGCCAGCGGACAGGGGATCGGTGAAGCTTTCTTT.